The 14 T cell receptor beta chains listed next were all sequenced from one sample in a study of CD8 T cells in ankylosing spondylitis. Broader study findings: It appeared that ankylosing spondylitis blood was characterized by a TCR beta motif of under ten highly homologous variants.

Each CDR3 protein is one row after TCRdb ran MiXCR on the 5' RACE reads. The sample consists of more than 600,000 distinct CDR3 sequences, 15% to 20% of them appearing once. Antigens of these TCRs are unknown. Sequencing used blood, either unsorted or a sorted T cell fraction (not recorded which). These receptors all come from a male donor with ankylosing spondylitis.

The chain employs TRBV10-3 and TRBJ2-7; 8 bases fit TRBD2. Trimming took 4 bases from V and 4 from J; bases not matched to a gene: 3. CDR1 and CDR2 (germline): ENHRY, SYGVKD. This CDR3 region has 13 residues. The CDR3 loop reads CAISAGGGYEQYF. In DNA, the CDR3 is TGTGCCATCAGTGCGGGCGGGGGGTACGAGCAGTACTTC.

This clonotype was observed at least ten times. The rearrangement links TRBV7-8 to TRBJ1-4; D is unresolved. Germline CDR1 is SGHVS and CDR2 is FQNEAQ. This CDR3 region has 14 residues. Trimming stripped 5 bases from V and 0 bases from J, with 7 bases between. The CDR3 DNA sequence: TGTGCCAGCAGCCGCGGGGCAACTAATGAAAAACTGTTTTTT. Protein product: CASSRGATNEKLFF.

The table lists this clonotype with a few counts. This sequence joins TRBV12-3 or TRBV12-4 and TRBJ2-3; D is perhaps TRBD2 (6 bases). This CDR3 comprises 18 residues. With 3 bases removed from V and 1 base from J, the gap between germline ends came to 20 bases. The CDR3 sequence: CASSFDHSGDDGTDTQYF. The CDR3 DNA follows: TGTGCCAGCAGTTTTGACCACTCGGGAGACGATGGCACAGATACGCAGTATTTT.

The genes are TRBV15 and TRBJ2-5; D might be TRBD1 (5 bases). V gave up 9 bases and J gave up 3 bases, with 14 bases separating them. CDR3 length: 13 residues. Germline values: CDR1 LNHNV, CDR2 YYDKDF (reference sequence). DNA of the CDR3: TGTGCCACTCGTAGGGGATGGGAAGAGACCCAGTACTTC. It encodes CATRRGWEETQYF.

This clonotype was seen a few times. V usage is TRBV20-1 and J usage is TRBJ1-2, with D unclear. The CDR3 consists of 11 residues. V was trimmed by 6 bases and J by 5 bases, leaving 10 bases between them. Germline V gene sequence: CDR1 DFQATT, CDR2 SNEGSKA (reference sequence). CDR3 amino acids: CSAVGGYGYTF. CDR3 DNA sequence: TGCAGTGCGGTCGGAGGGTATGGCTACACCTTC.

The rearrangement joins TRBV11-2 to TRBJ2-5, with no clear D. Germline V lookup: CDR1 SGHAT, CDR2 FQNNGV. CDR3 size: 15 residues. Trimming removed 5 bases from V and 0 bases from J, with 13 bases in between. CDR3 DNA: TGTGCCAGCAGCCAGACTGGGTGGGACCAAGAGACCCAGTACTTC. This codes for CASSQTGWDQETQYF.

V is TRBV29-1 and J is TRBJ2-5; 8 nucleotides line up with TRBD1. CDR3 length equals 14 residues. V lost 7 bases, J lost 5 bases, and 12 bases stayed unmatched. The germline V gene encodes CDR1 SQVTM and CDR2 ANQGSEA. In nucleotides, the CDR3 is TGCAGCGCGCGTGAGACAGGGGTCCGCGAGACCCAGTACTTC. Protein sequence: CSARETGVRETQYF. The variable domain in full, completed from reference TRBV29-1 and TRBJ2-5, reads SAVISQKPSRDICQRGTSLTIQCQVDSQVTMMFWYRQQPGQSLTLIATANQGSEATYESGFVIDKFPISRPNLTFSTLTVSNMSPEDSSIYLCSARETGVRETQYFGPGTRLLVL.

The chain recombines TRBV28 with TRBJ2-3; 8 nucleotides agree with TRBD1. The germline V gene has CDR1 MDHEN and CDR2 SYDVKM. This CDR3 region has 15 residues. J was trimmed by 5 bases and V by 3 bases; bases with no gene match: 7. CDR3 sequence: CASSFFRGQGDTQYF. CDR3 DNA sequence: TGTGCCAGCAGTTTTTTCAGGGGGCAAGGAGATACGCAGTATTTT.

The V gene is TRBV12-3 or TRBV12-4, the J gene TRBJ2-3, with TRBD2 matching over 9 bases. V was clipped by 7 bases and J by 0 bases; unmatched bases: 17. The CDR3 extends over 19 amino acids. As DNA, the CDR3 is TGTGCCAGCACCCCCAGTCGAGCGGGAGGAGAGCTTAGCACAGATACGCAGTATTTT. Residues: CASTPSRAGGELSTDTQYF.

This clonotype was observed many times. The chain couples TRBV5-1 to TRBJ2-3; unclear D gene. CDR1 is SGHRS, CDR2 YFSETQ, per germline. The CDR3 is 20 amino acids. Trimming left V 0 bases short and J 0 bases short, with 23 bases between. The CDR3 nucleotides read TGCGCCAGCAGCTTGGAACCTTTAAGTAGTGGCAGGTATAGCACAGATACGCAGTATTTT. The encoded protein is CASSLEPLSSGRYSTDTQYF.

The V gene is TRBV6-2 or TRBV6-3, the J gene TRBJ2-1; D is undetermined. The CDR3 loop spans 11 amino acids. Germline lookup yields CDR1 MNHEY and CDR2 SVGEGT. V lost 4 bases to trimming and J lost 9 bases, with 7 bases between them. CDR3 nucleotides: TGTGCCAGCAGTTTTATGGTTGAGCAGTTCTTC. Its translation: CASSFMVEQFF.

The chain is built from TRBV12-3 or TRBV12-4 and TRBJ2-1; 8 bases agree with TRBD2. The V and J ends lost 4 bases and 4 bases, in that order; junction bases with no gene match: 6. This CDR3 is built from 15 residues. The CDR3 coding sequence is TGTGCCAGCAGTTCCGGGACTAGGGTTTACAATGAGCAGTTCTTC. This sequence encodes CASSSGTRVYNEQFF.

Only a few counts were recorded for this clonotype. The gene calls are TRBV6-5 and TRBJ1-3; no clear D gene. There are 14 residues in the CDR3. CDR1 MNHEY and CDR2 SVGAGI come from the germline V gene. Trimming removed 2 bases at V and 7 bases at J, with 12 bases between. As DNA, the CDR3 is TGTGCCAGCAGTTACGCCGGTGGGGTGAACACCATATATTTT. It translates to CASSYAGGVNTIYF.

The chain couples TRBV10-3 to TRBJ2-1; 7 nucleotides align to TRBD1. The CDR3 is 14 amino acids. Germline assignment: CDR1 ENHRY and CDR2 SYGVKD. The V and J ends lost 6 bases and 8 bases, in that order; junction bases with no gene match: 10. The DNA of the CDR3 is TGTGCCATCAGCCCTGAGGGGGCCTATGATGAGCAGTTCTTC. Its protein is CAISPEGAYDEQFF.